This T cell receptor beta chain was sequenced in a study of T cell responses to AZD1222 COVID-19 vaccine. Regarding the study as a whole: Unmutated variant regions are reportedly targeted by nearly half of spike-specific TCRs.

As for this clone: Its antigen remains unknown.

TCRdb's table, derived via immunoSEQ multiplex PCR, lists solely in-frame clones and lacks some. The sample records more than 150,000 clones, approximately 90% being singletons. The clonotype comes from an adult in good health. The specimen was peripheral blood, collected on day 0 of AZD1222 vaccination.

In nucleotides, the CDR3 is TGTGCCTGGACCTACCGGGACAGGGGCTATGGCTACACCTTC. The encoded protein is CAWTYRDRGYGYTF. The V call is TRBV30, the J call TRBJ1-2, with 10 positions matching TRBD1. J gave up 4 bases and V 4 bases, and 6 bases lay outside the gene matches. This CDR3 spans 14 amino acids. Germline CDR1 reads GTSNPN; CDR2 reads SVGIG (reference sequence).